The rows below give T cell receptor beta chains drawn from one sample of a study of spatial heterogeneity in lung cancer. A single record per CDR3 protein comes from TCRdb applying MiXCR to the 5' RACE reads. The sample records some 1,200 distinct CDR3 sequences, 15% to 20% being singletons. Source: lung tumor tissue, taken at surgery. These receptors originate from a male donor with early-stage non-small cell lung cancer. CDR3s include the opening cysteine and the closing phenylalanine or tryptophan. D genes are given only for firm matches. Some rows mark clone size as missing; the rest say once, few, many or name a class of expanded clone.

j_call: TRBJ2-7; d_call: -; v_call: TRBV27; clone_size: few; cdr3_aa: CASLPDSNSYEQYF; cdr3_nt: TGTGCCAGCCTCCCGGACAGTAATTCCTACGAGCAGTACTTC
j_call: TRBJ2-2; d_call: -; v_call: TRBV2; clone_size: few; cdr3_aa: CASSEYGTGELFF; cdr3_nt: TGTGCCAGCAGTGAATACGGCACCGGGGAGCTGTTTTTT
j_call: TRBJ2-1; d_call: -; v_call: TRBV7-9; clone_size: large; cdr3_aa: CASSSQGYEQFF; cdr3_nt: TGTGCCAGCAGCTCCCAGGGGTATGAGCAGTTCTTC
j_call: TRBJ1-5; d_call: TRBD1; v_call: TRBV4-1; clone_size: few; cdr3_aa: CASSPDTRQGAGQPQHF; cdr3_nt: TGCGCCAGCAGCCCAGATACGCGACAGGGGGCAGGTCAGCCCCAGCATTTT
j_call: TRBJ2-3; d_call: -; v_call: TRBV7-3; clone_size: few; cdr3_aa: CASSPQSTDTQYF; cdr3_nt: TGTGCCAGCAGCCCTCAGAGCACAGATACGCAGTATTTT
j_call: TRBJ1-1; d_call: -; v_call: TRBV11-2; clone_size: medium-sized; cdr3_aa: CASTTGENTEAFF; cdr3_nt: TGTGCCAGCACGACAGGAGAGAACACTGAAGCTTTCTTT
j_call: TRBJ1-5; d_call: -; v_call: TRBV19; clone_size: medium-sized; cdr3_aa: CASSIESGTPQHF; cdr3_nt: TGTGCCAGTAGTATAGAGTCGGGAACGCCCCAGCATTTT
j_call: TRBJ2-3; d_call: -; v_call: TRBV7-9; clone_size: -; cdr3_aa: CASSYTDTQYF; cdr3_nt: TGTGCCAGCAGCTACACAGATACGCAGTATTTT
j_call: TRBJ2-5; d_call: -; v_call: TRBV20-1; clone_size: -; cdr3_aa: CSARSGGLETQYF; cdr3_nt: TGCAGTGCTAGGTCAGGGGGGCTGGAGACCCAGTACTTC
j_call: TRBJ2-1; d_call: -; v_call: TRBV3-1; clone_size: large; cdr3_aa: CGIVGPTYNEQFF; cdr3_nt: TGTGGTATAGTGGGACCCACCTACAATGAGCAGTTCTTC
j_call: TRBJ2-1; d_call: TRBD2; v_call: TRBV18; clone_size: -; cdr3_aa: CASSPSGRMVDEQFF; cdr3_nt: TGTGCCAGCTCACCTAGCGGGAGGATGGTCGATGAGCAGTTCTTC
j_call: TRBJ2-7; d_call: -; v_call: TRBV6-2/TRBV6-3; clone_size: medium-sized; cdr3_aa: CASSQDSYEQYF; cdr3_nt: TGTGCCAGCAGCCAGGATTCCTACGAGCAGTACTTC
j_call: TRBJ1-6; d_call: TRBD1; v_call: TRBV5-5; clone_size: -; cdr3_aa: CASSSPGGGSPLHF; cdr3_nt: TGTGCCAGCAGCTCCCCAGGGGGCGGTTCACCCCTCCACTTT
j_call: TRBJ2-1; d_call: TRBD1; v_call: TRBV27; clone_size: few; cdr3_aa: CASSLGTDNEQFF; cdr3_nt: TGTGCCAGCAGTCTAGGGACAGACAATGAGCAGTTCTTC
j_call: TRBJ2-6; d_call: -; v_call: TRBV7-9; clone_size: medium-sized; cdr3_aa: CASSLGGRLVFGANVLTF; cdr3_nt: TGTGCCAGCAGCTTAGGAGGAAGGTTGGTCTTCGGGGCCAACGTCCTGACTTTC
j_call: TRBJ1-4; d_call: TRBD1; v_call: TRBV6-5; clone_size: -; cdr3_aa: CASRGDREDEKLFF; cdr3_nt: TGTGCCAGCAGAGGGGACAGGGAGGACGAAAAACTGTTTTTT
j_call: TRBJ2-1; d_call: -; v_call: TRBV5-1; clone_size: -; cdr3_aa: CASSPKGYNEQFF; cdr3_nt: TGCGCCAGCTCCCCTAAAGGTTACAATGAGCAGTTCTTC
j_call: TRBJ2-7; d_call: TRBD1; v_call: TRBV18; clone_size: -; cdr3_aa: CASSPDRGLFYEQYF; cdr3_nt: TGTGCCAGCTCACCAGACAGGGGCCTTTTCTACGAGCAGTACTTC
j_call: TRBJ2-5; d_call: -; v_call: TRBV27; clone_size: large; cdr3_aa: CASSFRREDGGLGETQYF; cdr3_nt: TGTGCCAGCAGTTTCCGCCGCGAGGATGGGGGTCTTGGCGAGACCCAGTACTTC
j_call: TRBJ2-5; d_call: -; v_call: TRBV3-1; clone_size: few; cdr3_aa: CASSQGLVQETQYF; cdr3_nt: TGTGCCAGCAGCCAAGGACTAGTCCAAGAGACCCAGTACTTC
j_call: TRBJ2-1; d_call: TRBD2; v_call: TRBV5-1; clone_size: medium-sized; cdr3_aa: CASSQGLAGANEQFF; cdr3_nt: TGCGCCAGCAGCCAGGGACTAGCGGGGGCGAATGAGCAGTTCTTC
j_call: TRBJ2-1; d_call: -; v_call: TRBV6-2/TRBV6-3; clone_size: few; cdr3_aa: CASSYQGRLDEQFF; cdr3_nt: TGTGCCAGCAGTTACCAGGGGCGCCTTGATGAGCAGTTCTTC
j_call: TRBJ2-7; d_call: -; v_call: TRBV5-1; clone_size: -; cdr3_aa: CASSPNRMYEQYF; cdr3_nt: TGCGCCAGCAGCCCGAACAGGATGTACGAGCAGTACTTC
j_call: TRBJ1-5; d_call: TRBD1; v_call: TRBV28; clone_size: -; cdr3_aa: CASSNDRASNQPQHF; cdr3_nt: TGTGCCAGCAGTAATGACAGGGCAAGTAATCAGCCCCAGCATTTT
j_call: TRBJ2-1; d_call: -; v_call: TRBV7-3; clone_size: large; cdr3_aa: CASSDRDQGGGNEQFF; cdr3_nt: TGTGCCAGCAGCGACCGCGACCAGGGAGGGGGGAATGAGCAGTTCTTC
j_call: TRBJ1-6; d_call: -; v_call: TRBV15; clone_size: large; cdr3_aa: CATSRVVGMNSYNSPLHF; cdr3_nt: TGTGCCACCAGCAGAGTTGTGGGTATGAACTCCTATAATTCACCCCTCCACTTT
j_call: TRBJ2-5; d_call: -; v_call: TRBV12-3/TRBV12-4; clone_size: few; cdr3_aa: CASRPGGGAETQYF; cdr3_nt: TGTGCCAGCAGGCCCGGTGGGGGGGCAGAGACCCAGTACTTC
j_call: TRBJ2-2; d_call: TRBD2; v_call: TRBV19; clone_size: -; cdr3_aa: CASSHSRATSGRARGTGELFF; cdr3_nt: TGTGCCAGTAGCCACTCAAGGGCAACTAGCGGGAGGGCGAGAGGGACCGGGGAGCTGTTTTTT
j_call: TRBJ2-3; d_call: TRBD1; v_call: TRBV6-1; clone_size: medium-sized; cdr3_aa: CASLVGDRRTDTQYF; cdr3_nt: TGTGCCAGCTTGGTGGGGGACAGGCGCACAGATACGCAGTATTTT
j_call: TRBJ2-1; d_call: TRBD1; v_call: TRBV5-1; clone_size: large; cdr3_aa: CASSRDRGSYNEQFF; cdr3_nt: TGCGCCAGCAGCCGCGACAGGGGCTCCTACAATGAGCAGTTCTTC
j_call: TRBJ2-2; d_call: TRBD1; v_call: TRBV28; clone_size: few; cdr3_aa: CASSPGTGNTGELFF; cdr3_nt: TGTGCCAGCAGCCCGGGGACAGGGAACACCGGGGAGCTGTTTTTT
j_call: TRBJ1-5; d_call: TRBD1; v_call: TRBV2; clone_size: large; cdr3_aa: CASSGTADQPQHF; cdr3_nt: TGTGCCAGCAGCGGGACAGCAGATCAGCCCCAGCATTTT
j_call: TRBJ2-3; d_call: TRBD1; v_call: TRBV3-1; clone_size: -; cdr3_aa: CASSRTGETDTQYF; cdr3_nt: TGTGCCAGCAGCCGGACAGGGGAGACAGATACGCAGTATTTT
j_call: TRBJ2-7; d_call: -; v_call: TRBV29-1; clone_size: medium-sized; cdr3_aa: CSVRDGNRYEQYF; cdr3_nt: TGCAGTGTCCGGGACGGGAATCGGTACGAGCAGTACTTC